This TCR beta chain was observed in a study of T cells after posttransplantation cyclophosphamide. Measured with immunoSEQ multiplex PCR; TCRdb has only the in-frame clones, and not every one. In the table there are approximately 23,000 clones, about 97% of which are singletons. The naive gate required viable CD3+CD4+ or CD3+CD8+ cells with CCR7+CD45RA+CD45RO-CD95-CD27+CD28+ phenotype. The J segment lost 8 bases and the V segment lost 0 bases, leaving 4 bases of the junction unmatched. CDR3 length equals 14 residues. The germline V gene encodes CDR1 MNHNS and CDR2 SASEGT. V and J are TRBV6-1 and TRBJ2-1; 7 bases are shared with TRBD1. The specimen was naive CD4+ T cells sorted from PBMCs. The sequence derives from a man over 45 in good health, CMV-negative, and a related stem cell transplant donor. CDR3 protein: CASSEAGGFYEQFF. The CDR3 DNA sequence: TGTGCCAGCAGTGAAGCAGGGGGCTTCTATGAGCAGTTCTTC.